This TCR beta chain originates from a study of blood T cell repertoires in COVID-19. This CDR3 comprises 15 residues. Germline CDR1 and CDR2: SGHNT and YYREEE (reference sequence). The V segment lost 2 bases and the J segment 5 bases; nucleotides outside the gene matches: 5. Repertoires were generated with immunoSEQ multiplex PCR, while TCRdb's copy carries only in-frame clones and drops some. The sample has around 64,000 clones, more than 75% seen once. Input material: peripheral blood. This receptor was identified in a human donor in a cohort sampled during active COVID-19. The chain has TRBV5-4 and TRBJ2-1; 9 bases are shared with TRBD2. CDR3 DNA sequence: TGTGCCAGCAGCTTTGCAGCGGGGGGCCACAATGAGCAGTTCTTC. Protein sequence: CASSFAAGGHNEQFF.